These T cell receptor beta chains were read from a single sample in a study of blood T cell repertoires in COVID-19. The data were produced by immunoSEQ multiplex PCR, yet TCRdb's version contains in-frame clones alone and is incomplete. The data hold some 120,000 clones, with almost 80% observed a single time. Material: peripheral blood. Receptor source: a human donor in a cohort sampled during active COVID-19. Both conserved end residues are part of each CDR3. D genes are given only for firm matches. Clone size is stated in some rows and not others, as once, few, many or a class when expanded.

J gene | D gene | clone size | V gene | CDR3 DNA | CDR3 protein
TRBJ2-2 | . | . | TRBV3-1/TRBV3-2 | TGTGCCAGCGCTTTAGGACATAGAGGCGGGGAGCTGTTTTTT | CASALGHRGGELFF
TRBJ1-1 | . | few | TRBV10-1 | TGCGCCAGCAGTGAGTCCGGGAACACTGAAGCTTTCTTT | CASSESGNTEAFF
TRBJ2-1 | TRBD1 | . | TRBV10-3 | TGTGCCATCAGTGACGGAACAGGGGGTGGCAATGAGCAGTTCTTC | CAISDGTGGGNEQFF
TRBJ2-3 | TRBD1 | . | TRBV27 | TGTGCCAGCAGTTTTGGTGCCGGACAGGGGATGGCAGATACGCAGTATTTT | CASSFGAGQGMADTQYF
TRBJ2-7 | . | . | TRBV7-2 | TGTGCCAGCAGCTTACGCGGGCCCTCGGACGAGCAGTACTTC | CASSLRGPSDEQYF
TRBJ2-1 | TRBD2 | . | TRBV6-2/TRBV6-3 | TGTGCCAGCAGTCAACATCCAGGACTAGGTGAGCAGTTCTTC | CASSQHPGLGEQFF
TRBJ2-7 | TRBD2 | . | TRBV6-2/TRBV6-3 | TGTGCCAGCAGTTACCACCAGGTAGCGGGTGAGCAGTACTTC | CASSYHQVAGEQYF
TRBJ1-2 | . | . | TRBV30 | TGTGCCTGGAGTGTATCGGGTTACGGCTACACCTTC | CAWSVSGYGYTF
TRBJ2-2 | TRBD1 | few | TRBV14 | TGTGCCAGCAGCCTCTTGACCGGGACAGGGAACACCGGGGAGCTGTTTTTT | CASSLLTGTGNTGELFF
TRBJ1-6 | . | few | TRBV18 | TGTGCCAGCTCACTGACAGATGATAATTCACCCCTCCACTTT | CASSLTDDNSPLHF
TRBJ1-5 | . | . | TRBV28 | TGTGCCAGCACCCACGGGGGACGGCCCCAGCATTTT | CASTHGGRPQHF
TRBJ2-7 | TRBD1 | . | TRBV7-2 | TGTGCCAGCAGCTTAGAAGCAGGGGGCAGCTACGAGCAGTACTTC | CASSLEAGGSYEQYF
TRBJ2-7 | TRBD1 | . | TRBV5-8 | TGTGCCAGCAGCTCTGCCGGGACAGGGGCCTTGACCTACGAGCAGTACTTC | CASSSAGTGALTYEQYF
TRBJ1-1 | . | . | TRBV30 | TGTGCCTGGAGTGTGGGGGGATACACTGAAGCTTTCTTT | CAWSVGGYTEAFF
TRBJ1-2 | TRBD1 | . | TRBV18 | TGTGCCAGCTCACCAATCGGGACAGCAGATGGCTACACCTTC | CASSPIGTADGYTF
TRBJ2-3 | . | . | TRBV11-2 | TGTGCCAGCAGCCCCTTCACAGATACGCAGTATTTT | CASSPFTDTQYF
TRBJ2-7 | . | . | TRBV6-6 | TGTGCCAGCAGGTCCGACACCTCGGGGTCCTACGAGCAGTACTTC | CASRSDTSGSYEQYF
TRBJ2-3 | . | few | TRBV14 | TGTGCCAGCAGCCCGCAGACAGAAGATACGCAGTATTTT | CASSPQTEDTQYF
TRBJ2-1 | TRBD2 | . | TRBV4-3 | TGCGCCAGCAGCCAATCCCCCCTAGCGGGGGGCCGGAATGAGCAGTTCTTC | CASSQSPLAGGRNEQFF
TRBJ1-6 | . | . | TRBV7-8 | TGTGCCACGAGACAGAGGAGCTCCTATAATTCACCCCTCCACTTT | CATRQRSSYNSPLHF
TRBJ1-2 | TRBD1 | . | TRBV19 | TGTGCCAGTAGTATAGAGGGGGCCCGGACAGGTCCGTCGGTCTATGGCTACACCTTC | CASSIEGARTGPSVYGYTF
TRBJ2-1 | . | . | TRBV15 | TGTGCCACCAGCAGAGATGGAGTGATGGAGCAGTTCTTC | CATSRDGVMEQFF
TRBJ2-3 | . | . | TRBV7-8 | TGTGCCAGCAGCCCGCCGGTAGATACGCAGTATTTT | CASSPPVDTQYF
TRBJ2-6 | TRBD1 | few | TRBV5-4 | TGTGCCAGCAGTCCGGGACAGGGGGCTGGGGCCAACGTCCTGACTTTC | CASSPGQGAGANVLTF
TRBJ2-1 | . | . | TRBV9 | TGTGCCAGCAGCGTAGCTGTTATCGCCGGTGAGCAGTTCTTC | CASSVAVIAGEQFF
TRBJ2-2 | TRBD2 | . | TRBV9 | TGTGCCAGCAGCGTAGACAGAGCGGGGACCGGGGAGCTGTTTTTT | CASSVDRAGTGELFF
TRBJ1-2 | . | once | TRBV15 | TGTGCCACCAGCAGAGGGGGCGACTATGGCTACACCTTC | CATSRGGDYGYTF
TRBJ1-3 | . | . | TRBV5-1 | TGCGCCAGCAGCTTAGGAGGGGCTGGAAACACCATATATTTT | CASSLGGAGNTIYF
TRBJ1-2 | TRBD1 | . | TRBV18 | TGTGCCAGCTCACCTTCGACAGGGGAGGGCTATGGCTACACCTTC | CASSPSTGEGYGYTF
TRBJ2-6 | TRBD1 | . | TRBV28 | TGTGCCAGTCACAGGGGGCGAGGCTACTCTGGGGCCAACGTCCTGACTTTC | CASHRGRGYSGANVLTF
TRBJ2-6 | . | . | TRBV7-2 | TGTGCCAGCAGCATTCGACAGACTGGGGCCAACGTCCTGACTTTC | CASSIRQTGANVLTF
TRBJ1-3 | . | . | TRBV2 | TGTGCCAGCAGTGAAACCGGGATCTCTGGAAACACCATATATTTT | CASSETGISGNTIYF
TRBJ2-4 | TRBD2 | . | TRBV28 | TGTGCCAGCAGTTTGGGAGGGGCGCTAGCCATTCAGTACTTC | CASSLGGALAIQYF
TRBJ2-7 | TRBD2 | . | TRBV7-2 | TGTGCCAGCAGCCCGCAGCGGGAGGCTCACGAGCAGTACTTC | CASSPQREAHEQYF
TRBJ1-2 | . | . | TRBV7-9 | TGTGCCAGCAGCTTAGTCGAGGAAGATGGCTACACCTTC | CASSLVEEDGYTF
TRBJ1-1 | . | many | TRBV9 | TGTGCCAGCAGCGTAGTAGAATGGGGCGGGGCTGAAGCTTTCTTT | CASSVVEWGGAEAFF
TRBJ1-6 | . | . | TRBV7-2 | TGTGCCAGCCGGACAGATAATAATTCACCCCTCCACTTT | CASRTDNNSPLHF